What follows are 20 T cell receptor beta chains derived from one specimen sequenced in a study of patients and donors after allogeneic stem cell transplantation. TCRdb analysed the RT-PCR reads with MiXCR anew, one entry per CDR3 protein. The data contain some 960,000 distinct CDR3 sequences, 18% of them seen just once; the ten biggest clones take up roughly 6.4%. The sample comprised blood, either unsorted or a sorted T cell fraction (not recorded which). Source of these receptors: a human donor who was either an allogeneic HSCT recipient or a stem cell or donor lymphocyte infusion donor (not recorded which). It is not recorded whose cells these are; they may come from a transplant donor.

The chain employs TRBV4-1 and TRBJ1-5; D call uncertain. The germline V gene has CDR1 MGHRA and CDR2 YSYEKL. The CDR3 is made up of 18 amino acids. V was shortened by 5 bases and J by 4 bases, with 24 bases between the two germline ends. The CDR3 sequence is CASSLIGPPGGINQPQHF. The CDR3 coding sequence is TGCGCCAGCAGCTTAATAGGACCACCCGGAGGGATTAATCAGCCCCAGCATTTT.

The rearrangement joins TRBV9 to TRBJ2-2, with D possibly TRBD1 on 8 matching bases. The CDR3 length is 15 residues. Germline V gene sequence: CDR1 SGDLS, CDR2 YYNGEE. V lost 4 bases to trimming and J lost 4 bases, with 14 bases between them. The CDR3 sequence: CASSTGGAVTGELFF. The CDR3 DNA is TGTGCCAGCAGCACAGGGGGGGCCGTCACCGGGGAGCTGTTTTTT.

This clonotype showed up just a few times. The chain recombines TRBV5-6 with TRBJ1-1; D perhaps matches TRBD1 (6 bases). The germline CDR1 and CDR2 sequences are SGHDT and YYEEEE. The V gene lost 0 bases and the J gene lost 4 bases, with 16 bases spanning the gap. The CDR3 length is 16 residues. The CDR3 spells CASSLVSGRGGTEAFF. In DNA form, the CDR3 reads TGTGCCAGCAGCTTGGTCTCGGGCAGGGGCGGCACTGAAGCTTTCTTT.

The chain carries TRBV7-2 and TRBJ2-7, with D possibly being TRBD2 (6 bases). Between the trimmed V and J ends, which lost 4 bases and 0 bases, there was a span of 13 bases. The length of the CDR3 is 15 residues. Germline CDR1 reads SGHTA; CDR2 reads FQGNSA. The CDR3 DNA sequence: TGTGCCAGCAGCTGGGGACTCCAGAGCTCCTACGAGCAGTACTTC. Encoded protein: CASSWGLQSSYEQYF.

The chain employs TRBV24-1 and TRBJ2-1; D is unclear. V lost 4 bases to trimming and J lost 6 bases, with 9 bases between them. The CDR3 sequence is 13 residues long. CDR1 is KGHDR, CDR2 SFDVKD, per germline. The DNA of the CDR3 is TGTGCCACCAGTGACTTCTCCGTCAATGAGCAGTTCTTC. It is translated as CATSDFSVNEQFF.

This sequence joins TRBV5-1 and TRBJ2-1; no clear D gene. The length of the CDR3 is 15 residues. Trimming took off 0 bases at V and 1 base at J, with 8 bases between the two ends. Per the germline V gene, CDR1 is SGHRS and CDR2 is YFSETQ. CDR3 amino acids: CASSLESPSYNEQFF. CDR3 bases: TGCGCCAGCAGCTTGGAGTCCCCTTCCTACAATGAGCAGTTCTTC. The entire variable domain, with the rest obtained from reference TRBV5-1 and TRBJ2-1, is as follows: KAGVTQTPRYLIKTRGQQVTLSCSPISGHRSVSWYQQTPGQGLQFLFEYFSETQRNKGNFPGRFSGRQFSNSRSEMNVSTLELGDSALYLCASSLESPSYNEQFFGPGTRLTVL.

The sample holds a few counts of this clonotype. The rearrangement uses TRBV9 and TRBJ2-7; 10 nucleotides align to TRBD1. The germline V gene has CDR1 SGDLS and CDR2 YYNGEE. Trimming removed 3 bases from V and 4 bases from J; junction bases left unmatched: 10. This CDR3 region has 16 residues. The DNA for the CDR3 is TGTGCCAGCAGCGAGGCCCCGACAGGGGGCAAATACGAGCAGTACTTC. Its translation is CASSEAPTGGKYEQYF.

V gene TRBV5-1 combines with J gene TRBJ2-1, with TRBD2 matching over 9 bases. J gave up 7 bases and V 4 bases, and 15 bases lay outside the gene matches. The germline V gene has CDR1 SGHRS and CDR2 YFSETQ. The CDR3 length is 17 residues. CDR3: CASSRIDRTSVRNEQFF. As DNA, the CDR3 is TGCGCCAGCAGCAGAATTGACCGGACTAGCGTAAGGAATGAGCAGTTCTTC.

The V and J genes are TRBV5-1 and TRBJ2-3; 9 positions agree with TRBD2. Germline V gene lookup returns CDR1 SGHRS and CDR2 YFSETQ. V shed 4 bases, J shed 4 bases, and the junction held 10 bases outside the gene matches. CDR3 size: 16 residues. Written as DNA, the CDR3 is TGCGCCAGCAGCCCCCGACTAGCGGTGGGGCCAGATACGCAGTATTTT. Translated: CASSPRLAVGPDTQYF.

The chain couples TRBV12-3 or TRBV12-4 to TRBJ1-1, with D perhaps matching TRBD1 (6 bases). This CDR3 has 13 residues. V was cut by 5 bases and J by 7 bases, with 14 bases left in between. Here the CDR3 DNA reads TGTGCCAGCAGTCCCCAGGGGTATTTTGAAGCTTTCTTT. It specifies CASSPQGYFEAFF.

This clonotype was counted between two and nine times. This chain connects TRBV7-9 to TRBJ1-1; D ambiguous. V dropped 3 bases and J dropped 1 base, with 12 bases sitting between them. Germline V gene data show CDR1 as SEHNR and CDR2 as FQNEAQ (reference sequence). CDR3 length equals 15 residues. The CDR3 is CASSLGGPRNTEAFF. In DNA, the CDR3 is TGTGCCAGCAGCTTGGGCGGACCGAGGAACACTGAAGCTTTCTTT.

The rearrangement joins TRBV27 to TRBJ1-2; tentatively, D is TRBD1 (5 bases). The CDR3 totals 15 residues. Germline CDR1 and CDR2: MNHEY and SMNVEV (reference sequence). Trimming took off 6 bases at V and 4 bases at J, with 18 bases between the two ends. The CDR3 spells CASRIGAGSVYGYTF. The CDR3 bases are TGTGCCAGCAGAATCGGAGCAGGGTCGGTCTATGGCTACACCTTC.

This clonotype was seen a handful of times. CDR3 nucleotides: TGTGCCAGCAGCCGGGTTGCTGGCGAGCAGTACTTC. Protein sequence: CASSRVAGEQYF. This chain uses TRBV6-5 with TRBJ2-7; D is unresolved. The V and J ends lost 6 bases and 6 bases respectively, with 12 bases between them. Germline V gene lookup returns CDR1 MNHEY and CDR2 SVGAGI. This CDR3 comprises 12 residues.

Only a few counts were recorded for this clonotype. V gene TRBV12-3 or TRBV12-4 combines with J gene TRBJ2-7; 7 bases align to TRBD2. J was trimmed by 2 bases and V by 7 bases; bases with no gene match: 11. This CDR3 contains 15 residues. The CDR3 protein is CASTLNGGGAYEQYF. CDR3 in DNA: TGTGCCAGCACCCTGAACGGGGGAGGGGCCTACGAGCAGTACTTC.

This clonotype has a handful of counts. The chain joins TRBV30 to TRBJ2-5; unclear D gene. Trimming left V 5 bases short and J 4 bases short, with 5 bases between. The CDR3 totals 10 residues. The germline V gene has CDR1 GTSNPN and CDR2 SVGIG (reference sequence). The DNA for the CDR3 is TGTGCCTGGGGTTTAGAGACCCAGTACTTC. This gives the protein CAWGLETQYF.

This clonotype showed up just a few times. The chain recombines TRBV20-1 with TRBJ2-5; D is possibly TRBD1 or TRBD2 (6 bases each). This CDR3 comprises 15 residues. CDR1 is DFQATT, CDR2 SNEGSKA, per germline (reference sequence). The CDR3 is CGNSGGGSPQETQYF. The CDR3 nucleotides are TGCGGGAATTCCGGAGGGGGGTCCCCACAAGAGACCCAGTACTTC.

The rearrangement joins TRBV7-9 to TRBJ1-1; no definite D call. V was trimmed by 7 bases and J by 1 base, leaving 13 bases between them. This CDR3 is built from 14 residues. CDR1 is SEHNR and CDR2 is FQNEAQ in the germline V gene (reference sequence). CDR3 sequence: CASTTTGRNTEAFF. The CDR3 nucleotides read TGTGCCAGCACCACAACCGGGAGGAACACTGAAGCTTTCTTT.

This clonotype was observed a few times. The V and J genes are TRBV12-5 and TRBJ2-1; 12 bases match TRBD2. The J segment lost 8 bases and the V segment lost 6 bases, leaving 8 bases of the junction unmatched. The CDR3 loop spans 15 amino acids. CDR1 and CDR2 (germline): LGHNT, FRNRAP. In nucleotides, the CDR3 is TGTGCTAGTGGACGGACTAGCGGGATGAGCTATGAGCAGTTCTTC. Its protein product is CASGRTSGMSYEQFF.

The V gene is TRBV6-1, the J gene TRBJ1-1; D unclear. Trimming pared 4 bases from V and 1 base from J, leaving 10 bases between. Germline CDR1 reads MNHNS; CDR2 reads SASEGT. The CDR3 has 14 residues. CDR3 loop: CASSGWTGNTEAFF. The CDR3 DNA reads as TGTGCCAGCAGTGGATGGACGGGGAACACTGAAGCTTTCTTT.

The chain couples TRBV6-1 to TRBJ2-5; either TRBD1 or TRBD2 may fit D (5 bases each). The CDR3 has 13 residues. CDR1 MNHNS and CDR2 SASEGT come from the germline V gene. V lost 8 bases to trimming and J lost 4 bases, with 14 bases between them. The CDR3 here is CASGRGAGETQYF. CDR3 sequence (DNA): TGTGCCAGCGGCCGAGGGGCGGGAGAGACCCAGTACTTC.